This paragraph covers one T cell receptor beta chain sequence. This entry belongs to a study of blood T cell repertoires in COVID-19. J lost 2 bases, V lost 4 bases, and 7 bases had no gene match. The germline V gene has CDR1 SGHRS and CDR2 YFSETQ. The CDR3 consists of 16 residues. Sequencing was performed with immunoSEQ multiplex PCR; in TCRdb, only in-frame clones are kept and a portion is missing. This table holds some 200,000 clones, roughly nine tenths found once. The sample taken for sequencing was PBMCs or T cells enriched from blood (not recorded which). This clonotype was sampled from a woman in her forties or fifties in a cohort exposed to, infected with or recovered from COVID-19 (not recorded which). The V gene is TRBV5-1, the J gene TRBJ2-3; 10 nucleotides agree with TRBD1. This CDR3 is CASSPGTGVPTDTQYF. For the CDR3, the DNA is TGCGCCAGCAGCCCAGGGACAGGGGTCCCCACAGATACGCAGTATTTT.